One sample yielded the 14 T cell receptor beta chains listed below, sequenced in a study of T cell responses to AZD1222 COVID-19 vaccine. TCRdb's table, derived via immunoSEQ multiplex PCR, lists solely in-frame clones and lacks some. This sample has roughly 35,000 clones, with 70% to 90% found just once. This specimen consisted of peripheral blood, obtained on day 0 of AZD1222 vaccination. These receptors were obtained from an adult in good health.

This sequence joins TRBV5-1 and TRBJ1-5; D may be TRBD1 (6 bases). From germline, CDR1 is SGHRS and CDR2 YFSETQ. The CDR3 length is 15 residues. V lost 0 bases and J lost 1, with 8 bases in between. The chain's CDR3 is CASSLEGGSNQPQHF. As DNA, the CDR3 is TGCGCCAGCAGCTTGGAAGGGGGAAGCAATCAGCCCCAGCATTTT.

This clone has only one observation. CDR3 sequence reads: CASSLYGKSPLHF. The CDR3 bases are TGTGCCAGCAGTTTATATGGGAAATCACCCCTCCACTTT. The chain combines TRBV27 with TRBJ1-6; D ambiguous. V was cut by 1 base and J by 10 bases, with 8 bases left in between. The germline V gene encodes CDR1 MNHEY and CDR2 SMNVEV (reference sequence). The CDR3 is 13 amino acids.

This clone was seen a few times. The chain is built from TRBV30 and TRBJ2-2; D not certain. Between the trimmed V and J ends, which lost 4 bases and 4 bases, there was a span of 10 bases. CDR1 is GTSNPN and CDR2 is SVGIG in the germline V gene (reference sequence). This CDR3 comprises 13 residues. The CDR3 protein is CAWIPGRTGELFF. The CDR3 DNA sequence: TGTGCCTGGATTCCGGGCCGCACCGGGGAGCTGTTTTTT.

This clone was seen once. This chain joins TRBV27 and TRBJ1-2; D perhaps matches TRBD1 (6 bases). V was trimmed by 6 bases and J by 6 bases, leaving 8 bases between them. CDR3 length: 11 residues. Germline V gives CDR1 MNHEY, CDR2 SMNVEV (reference sequence). The CDR3, as DNA: TGTGCCAGCAGAAACAGGGATGGCTACACCTTC. Translating it yields CASRNRDGYTF.

The rearrangement links TRBV21-1 to TRBJ1-2. TRBV21-1 is marked as a pseudogene. The CDR3 spans 19 residues. DNA for the CDR3: TGTGCCAGCAGCAAAACGGGGCTATGGCAGTTTCCTTATAACTATGGCTACACCTTC. Translation gives CASSKTGLWQFPYNYGYTF.

V gene TRBV9 combines with J gene TRBJ2-1; 7 bases agree with TRBD1. Per the germline V gene, CDR1 is SGDLS and CDR2 is YYNGEE. After removal of 4 bases from V and 7 bases from J, the junction contained 8 bases not matched to a gene. This CDR3 has 14 residues. CDR3 sequence: CASSPRQGWNEQFF. CDR3 nucleotide sequence: TGTGCCAGCAGCCCCAGACAGGGTTGGAATGAGCAGTTCTTC.

V and J are TRBV7-9 and TRBJ1-2, with D uncertain. The V end lost 5 bases, the J end lost 4 bases, and 11 bases lay between the germline ends. Germline CDR1 and CDR2: SEHNR and FQNEAQ (reference sequence). This CDR3 has 13 amino acids. CDR3 DNA sequence: TGTGCCAGCAGCCCCATGCCGGGCTATGGCTACACCTTC. This sequence encodes CASSPMPGYGYTF.

The genes are TRBV2 and TRBJ2-2, with 8 bases that match TRBD1. The CDR3 contains 14 residues. Germline V CDR1 and CDR2: SNHLY, FYNNEI. V dropped 6 bases and J dropped 4; count of bases not matched to a gene: 4. This CDR3 is CASRTTGGTGELFF. In DNA, the CDR3 is TGTGCCAGCAGAACCACAGGGGGCACCGGGGAGCTGTTTTTT.

This clone was recorded only once. The CDR3 DNA is TGTGCCAGCAGTTTCTCCGGCCAGGGCTATGGCTACACCTTC. Its translation: CASSFSGQGYGYTF. The chain joins TRBV28 to TRBJ1-2; D possibly corresponds to TRBD1 (5 bases). Germline assignment: CDR1 MDHEN and CDR2 SYDVKM. V was clipped by 3 bases and J by 4 bases, with 12 bases between them. The CDR3 is 14 amino acids.

V and J are TRBV6-5 and TRBJ2-1; TRBD2 aligns across 12 bases. V shed 6 bases, J shed 9 bases, and the junction held 9 bases outside the gene matches. This CDR3 comprises 15 residues. The germline V gene encodes CDR1 MNHEY and CDR2 SVGAGI. The CDR3 loop reads CASRRLAGEGIEQFF. CDR3 in DNA: TGTGCCAGCAGACGACTAGCGGGAGAGGGGATTGAGCAGTTCTTC.

V gene TRBV29-1 combines with J gene TRBJ2-1, with D possibly matching TRBD2 (6 bases). The ends were cut back, 6 bases at V and 6 bases at J, with 18 bases in the middle. Germline V gene data show CDR1 as SQVTM and CDR2 as ANQGSEA. The CDR3 is 14 residues long. CDR3 in amino acids: CSVRTTGGINEQFF. The CDR3 DNA follows: TGCAGCGTGCGGACTACAGGAGGTATCAATGAGCAGTTCTTC.

The rearrangement joins TRBV6-5 to TRBJ1-1; 9 bases fit TRBD1. V was pared by 8 bases and J by 6 bases, with 10 bases of the junction left unmatched. The CDR3 covers 14 residues. Per the germline V gene, CDR1 is MNHEY and CDR2 is SVGAGI. Here the CDR3 DNA reads TGTGCCAGCCTAGGACAGGGGAGCGTCCCTGAAGCTTTCTTT. Residues: CASLGQGSVPEAFF.

The chain couples TRBV5-1 to TRBJ1-5; the D gene is possibly TRBD1 (5 bases). V was trimmed by 5 bases and J by 5 bases, leaving 11 bases between them. The germline CDR1 and CDR2 sequences are SGHRS and YFSETQ. The CDR3 consists of 13 residues. The CDR3 DNA reads as TGCGCCAGCAGTCCAGGGAGGGATCAGCCCCAGCATTTT. Protein: CASSPGRDQPQHF.

CDR3 nucleotides: TGTGCCATCAGTGGCCGCGTGTCCTATGGCTACACCTTC. It codes for CAISGRVSYGYTF. The gene calls are TRBV10-3 and TRBJ1-2; D is unclear. The CDR3 is 13 amino acids. V dropped 4 bases and J dropped 4 bases, with 10 bases sitting between them. Germline assignment: CDR1 ENHRY and CDR2 SYGVKD.